Below are 6 T cell receptor beta chains sequenced from a single sample in a study of blood T cell repertoires in COVID-19. Assay used: immunoSEQ multiplex PCR; TCRdb lists only in-frame clones, some missing. The data hold fewer than 700,000 clones, with roughly 91% observed a single time. Specimen: peripheral blood. The receptors were sampled from a woman aged 45-60 years with COVID-19, enrolled during active disease.

The genes are TRBV9 and TRBJ2-3, with D unclear. Germline V gene data show CDR1 as SGDLS and CDR2 as YYNGEE. Trimming took 3 bases from V and 2 from J, leaving 4 bases between them. The CDR3 runs 12 residues. CDR3 sequence reads: CASSGATDTQYF. The CDR3 DNA reads TGTGCCAGCAGCGGGGCCACAGATACGCAGTATTTT.

About this clone itself: The same CDR3 can be traced to other DNA sequences in this sample. The chain has TRBV6-5 and TRBJ1-1; 9 nucleotides match TRBD1. V lost 5 bases to trimming and J lost 3 bases; unmatched junction nucleotides: 1. This CDR3 spans 13 amino acids. The V gene's germline CDR1 is MNHEY and CDR2 SVGAGI. CDR3 in DNA: TGTGCCAGCAGTAGGGACAGGGACACTGAAGCTTTCTTT. Protein product: CASSRDRDTEAFF.

V is TRBV30 and J is TRBJ1-1, with D uncertain. Germline V CDR1 and CDR2: GTSNPN, SVGIG (reference sequence). The germline V and J ends were trimmed by 0 bases and 4 bases, with 12 bases remaining between them. This CDR3 is built from 14 residues. The CDR3 DNA reads TGTGCCTGGAGTGTACGTATAATGAGCACTGAAGCTTTCTTT. Amino acids: CAWSVRIMSTEAFF.

This chain joins TRBV19 and TRBJ1-4; D is uncertain. Looked up from germline, CDR1 is LNHDA and CDR2 is SQIVND (reference sequence). Trimming pared 5 bases from V and 8 bases from J, leaving 18 bases between. The CDR3 is made up of 15 amino acids. The CDR3 region is CASSPPRRAEEKLFF. In DNA, the CDR3 is TGTGCCAGTAGTCCCCCCCGGAGGGCCGAAGAAAAACTGTTTTTT.

The chain couples TRBV28 to TRBJ2-7; 7 positions match TRBD2. There are 14 residues in the CDR3. Germline loops: CDR1 MDHEN, CDR2 SYDVKM. Trimming cost V 4 bases and J 3 bases; bases outside gene matches: 6. Written as DNA, the CDR3 is TGTGCCAGCAGTTCCGGACTAGAGATCTACGAGCAGTACTTC. It encodes CASSSGLEIYEQYF. The entire variable domain, with the rest obtained from reference TRBV28 and TRBJ2-7, is as follows: DVKVTQSSRYLVKRTGEKVFLECVQDMDHENMFWYRQDPGLGLRLIYFSYDVKMKEKGDIPEGYSVSREKKERFSLILESASTNQTSMYLCASSSGLEIYEQYFGPGTRLTVT.

Turning to this clone: Other DNA sequences within the sample encode an identical CDR3. This chain links TRBV5-4 with TRBJ2-7, with D perhaps matching TRBD1 (6 bases). Per germline, CDR1 SGHNT and CDR2 YYREEE (reference sequence). Trimming left V 4 bases short and J 0 bases short, with 11 bases between. CDR3 length: 14 amino acids. In DNA form, the CDR3 reads TGTGCCAGCAGCCCCGACAGGTTCTCCTACGAGCAGTACTTC. It specifies CASSPDRFSYEQYF.